This passage covers 20 T cell receptor beta chains from one sample sequenced in a study of cytomegalovirus exposure and HLA in healthy donors (dated by TCRdb to between 2016 and 2019). Library preparation was by the immunoSEQ multiplex PCR assay. The multiplex PCR relied on a mix of 60 forward primers for TCR Vbeta segments and 13 reverse primers for TCR Jbeta segments. TCRdb carries this immuneACCESS record with in-frame sequences only. Its versions omit some clonotypes, under half of them owing to an unresolved V gene in the studies checked, with the rest unexplained. For this sample there are about 130,000 clones; around 86% appear just once. Around 0.7% of the sample goes to the ten largest clones. Sequencing was done on a sample of PBMCs. These receptors were obtained from a man between 18 and 35 years old in good health and CMV-seronegative.

The chain joins TRBV5-1 to TRBJ1-2; 7 nucleotides match TRBD1. Losses at the gene ends were 0 bases for V and 3 bases for J; bases not matched to a gene: 2. This CDR3 comprises 14 residues. Per germline, CDR1 SGHRS and CDR2 YFSETQ. The CDR3, as DNA: TGCGCCAGCAGCTTGGAGGGGGCCTACTATGGCTACACCTTC. Residues: CASSLEGAYYGYTF.

This clone was observed a handful of times. The genes are TRBV29-1 and TRBJ1-2, with D unresolved. The germline CDR1 and CDR2 sequences are SQVTM and ANQGSEA. The CDR3 length is 10 residues. Deletions cut 8 bases from V and 8 bases from J, with 12 bases between. This CDR3 reads CSTEPAGYTF. CDR3 DNA sequence: TGCAGCACCGAGCCTGCCGGCTACACCTTC.

The table lists this clone with a count of one. J is TRBJ2-5 and V is TRBV6-1; D gene unclear. The CDR3 contains 14 residues. V lost 4 bases and J lost 5, with 14 bases in between. In germline, CDR1 is MNHNS, CDR2 SASEGT. The CDR3 here is CASSGLGFGETQYF. CDR3 sequence (DNA): TGTGCCAGCAGTGGTCTCGGATTCGGGGAGACCCAGTACTTC.

This chain uses TRBV28 with TRBJ2-1, with 8 bases lining up with TRBD2. Germline V lookup: CDR1 MDHEN, CDR2 SYDVKM. Trimming cost V 2 bases and J 7 bases; bases outside gene matches: 7. The CDR3 contains 15 residues. Here the CDR3 reads CASSLVAGGRNEQFF. DNA of the CDR3: TGTGCCAGCAGTTTAGTGGCGGGGGGTAGGAATGAGCAGTTCTTC. Variable domain in full (rest from reference TRBV28 and TRBJ2-1): DVKVTQSSRYLVKRTGEKVFLECVQDMDHENMFWYRQDPGLGLRLIYFSYDVKMKEKGDIPEGYSVSREKKERFSLILESASTNQTSMYLCASSLVAGGRNEQFFGPGTRLTVL.

The rearrangement links TRBV9 to TRBJ1-2; D possibly corresponds to TRBD1 (5 bases). V lost 7 bases and J lost 7, with 23 bases in between. The CDR3 sequence is 15 residues long. From germline, CDR1 is SGDLS and CDR2 YYNGEE. This CDR3 reads CASGLPRGRGIGYTF. The CDR3 region has the DNA TGTGCCAGCGGCTTGCCTAGGGGTAGGGGAATTGGCTACACCTTC. Using reference TRBV9 and TRBJ1-2 for the parts outside the CDR3, the full variable domain is DSGVTQTPKHLITATGQRVTLRCSPRSGDLSVYWYQQSLDQGLQFLIQYYNGEERAKGNILERFSAQQFPDLHSELNLSSLELGDSALYFCASGLPRGRGIGYTFGSGTRLTVV.

This chain uses TRBV9 with TRBJ1-1; no clear D gene. V was cut by 1 base and J by 3 bases, with 10 bases left in between. Germline V gene sequence: CDR1 SGDLS, CDR2 YYNGEE. The CDR3 runs 14 residues. CDR3 protein: CASSVKTSHTEAFF. The CDR3, as DNA: TGTGCCAGCAGCGTAAAAACATCCCACACTGAAGCTTTCTTT.

V gene TRBV20-1 combines with J gene TRBJ1-2; the D is unclear. The V gene lost 3 bases and the J gene lost 13 bases, with 6 bases spanning the gap. Germline CDR1 is DFQATT and CDR2 is SNEGSKA (reference sequence). The CDR3 consists of 8 residues. The chain's CDR3 is CSASRGTF. The CDR3 nucleotides read TGCAGTGCTAGCCGGGGCACCTTC.

The chain carries TRBV28 and TRBJ1-1; D perhaps matches TRBD1 (6 bases). Trimming removed 5 bases at V and 7 bases at J, with 11 bases between. This CDR3 has 12 amino acids. Germline V gene sequence: CDR1 MDHEN, CDR2 SYDVKM. CDR3 residues: CASSAPTGEAFF. The CDR3 DNA is TGTGCCAGCAGTGCTCCGACAGGTGAAGCTTTCTTT.

V and J are TRBV4-3 and TRBJ2-1; 8 bases match TRBD2. V gave up 3 bases and J gave up 4 bases; unmatched junction bases: 8. Looked up from germline, CDR1 is LGHNA and CDR2 is YSLEER. CDR3 length: 16 residues. CDR3: CASSQGFRGGYNEQFF. DNA of the CDR3: TGCGCCAGCAGCCAGGGTTTCCGGGGGGGTTACAATGAGCAGTTCTTC.

This rearrangement joins TRBV10-3 to TRBJ1-1; 12 bases agree with TRBD1. The CDR3 length is 16 residues. V shed 6 bases and J 1 base; nucleotides not matched to a gene: 6. Germline loops: CDR1 ENHRY, CDR2 SYGVKD. The CDR3 nucleotides are TGTGCCATCAGGGGGACAGGGGGCAGGTCGAACACTGAAGCTTTCTTT. Translated: CAIRGTGGRSNTEAFF.

The chain joins TRBV27 to TRBJ2-1; TRBD1 is a possible D gene (5 bases). Germline V gene data show CDR1 as MNHEY and CDR2 as SMNVEV (reference sequence). Trimming removed 2 bases at V and 6 bases at J, with 17 bases between. This CDR3 is 16 amino acids long. The CDR3 bases are TGTGCCAGCAGTTTAGGGGCTTGGATTGGGCTCAATGAGCAGTTCTTC. This translates into CASSLGAWIGLNEQFF.

This clone has only a few counts. The chain carries TRBV5-4 and TRBJ1-1; 9 bases agree with TRBD1. The CDR3 runs to 16 residues. Germline CDR1 reads SGHNT; CDR2 reads YYREEE (reference sequence). The V segment lost 4 bases and the J segment 7 bases; nucleotides outside the gene matches: 14. CDR3 in amino acids: CASSLGWAGTGSEAFF. The CDR3 coding sequence is TGTGCCAGCAGCCTAGGATGGGCCGGGACAGGGAGTGAAGCTTTCTTT. Full variable domain (rest looked up from reference TRBV5-4 and TRBJ1-1): ETGVTQSPTHLIKTRGQQVTLRCSSQSGHNTVSWYQQALGQGPQFIFQYYREEENGRGNFPPRFSGLQFPNYSSELNVNALELDDSALYLCASSLGWAGTGSEAFFGQGTRLTVV.

This chain joins TRBV30 and TRBJ2-7, with 7 bases identical to TRBD1. Germline V gene data show CDR1 as GTSNPN and CDR2 as SVGIG (reference sequence). The length of the CDR3 is 14 residues. V gave up 3 bases and J gave up 2 bases; unmatched junction bases: 7. This chain's CDR3 is CAWRDGTATYEQYF. CDR3 bases: TGTGCCTGGAGAGACGGGACAGCGACCTACGAGCAGTACTTC.

This rearrangement joins TRBV4-1 to TRBJ2-7; D is uncertain. V gave up 6 bases and J gave up 4 bases, with 13 bases separating them. CDR1 MGHRA and CDR2 YSYEKL come from the germline V gene. The CDR3 loop spans 13 amino acids. CDR3 loop: CASSRGQRYEQYF. Here the CDR3 DNA reads TGCGCCAGCAGTCGAGGCCAGCGTTACGAGCAGTACTTC.

The chain joins TRBV6-5 to TRBJ2-2; D remains ambiguous. Germline assignment: CDR1 MNHEY and CDR2 SVGAGI. V gave up 6 bases and J gave up 0 bases, with 8 bases separating them. The CDR3 has 14 amino acids. In nucleotides, the CDR3 is TGTGCCAGCAGGCGCAGGCCGAACACCGGGGAGCTGTTTTTT. This encodes CASRRRPNTGELFF.

The chain recombines TRBV16 with TRBJ1-2; 8 bases agree with TRBD1. Germline V gives CDR1 KGHSY, CDR2 FQNENV. Trimming removed 0 bases from V and 8 bases from J; junction bases left unmatched: 5. The CDR3 is 14 residues long. This chain's CDR3 is CASSQSTRGRGYTF. CDR3 nucleotides: TGTGCCAGCAGCCAATCGACCAGGGGGCGCGGCTACACCTTC.

The sample holds one count of this clone. The chain joins TRBV19 to TRBJ1-1, with D maybe TRBD1 (6 bases). The CDR3 consists of 13 residues. V gave up 6 bases and J gave up 9 bases, with 17 bases separating them. The V gene's germline CDR1 is LNHDA and CDR2 SQIVND (reference sequence). The CDR3 DNA reads as TGTGCCAGTAGGACCCGGGACACGAAGAAAGCTTTCTTT. Protein: CASRTRDTKKAFF.

This clone has more than one count but fewer than ten. The rearrangement joins TRBV7-6 to TRBJ2-1; TRBD1 matches at 7 bases. V lost 5 bases and J lost 3; bases outside the gene matches: 4. The CDR3 covers 14 residues. CDR1 and CDR2 from the germline V gene are SGHVS and FNYEAQ. CDR3 bases: TGTGCCAGCAGCCCGACAGGGTACTACAATGAGCAGTTCTTC. Translating gives CASSPTGYYNEQFF.

This clone has more than one count but fewer than ten. CDR3 sequence: CASSLVGGEAFF. The CDR3 coding sequence is TGTGCCAGCAGCCTCGTGGGGGGTGAAGCTTTCTTT. The chain joins TRBV7-9 to TRBJ1-1; possibly TRBD1 for D (5 bases). Per germline, CDR1 SEHNR and CDR2 FQNEAQ (reference sequence). This CDR3 spans 12 amino acids. Trimming took 5 bases from V and 7 from J, leaving 11 bases between them.

This chain uses TRBV6-6 with TRBJ2-1, with 10 bases aligning to TRBD1. The CDR3 covers 13 residues. Trimming at V came to 6 bases and at J to 9 bases, leaving 5 bases not matched to a gene. Per the germline V gene, CDR1 is MNHNY and CDR2 is SVGAGI (reference sequence). The CDR3 DNA sequence: TGTGCCAGCAGCTTGGGACAGGGGACTGAGCAGTTCTTC. It encodes CASSLGQGTEQFF.